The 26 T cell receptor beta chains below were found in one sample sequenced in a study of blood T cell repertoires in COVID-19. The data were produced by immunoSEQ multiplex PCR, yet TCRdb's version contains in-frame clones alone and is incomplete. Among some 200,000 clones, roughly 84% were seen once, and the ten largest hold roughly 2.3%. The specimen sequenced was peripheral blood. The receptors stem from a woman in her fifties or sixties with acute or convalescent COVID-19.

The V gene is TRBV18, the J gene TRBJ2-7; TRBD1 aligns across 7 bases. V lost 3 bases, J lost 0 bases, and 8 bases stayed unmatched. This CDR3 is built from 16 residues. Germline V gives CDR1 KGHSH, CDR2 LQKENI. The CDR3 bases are TGTGCCAGCTCACCGAGACAGGGCCGTAACTCCTACGAGCAGTACTTC. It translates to CASSPRQGRNSYEQYF.

As DNA, the CDR3 is TGTGCCAGCAGCGCCGGGCTGACGACAGAACAAGAGACCCAGTACTTC. This sequence encodes CASSAGLTTEQETQYF. This chain connects TRBV9 to TRBJ2-5; TRBD1 is a possible D gene (5 bases). CDR3 length: 16 residues. Germline CDR1 is SGDLS and CDR2 is YYNGEE. V lost 3 bases, J lost 2 bases, and 17 bases lay in between. The full variable domain, its missing parts supplied by reference TRBV9 and TRBJ2-5, is DSGVTQTPKHLITATGQRVTLRCSPRSGDLSVYWYQQSLDQGLQFLIQYYNGEERAKGNILERFSAQQFPDLHSELNLSSLELGDSALYFCASSAGLTTEQETQYFGPGTRLLVL.

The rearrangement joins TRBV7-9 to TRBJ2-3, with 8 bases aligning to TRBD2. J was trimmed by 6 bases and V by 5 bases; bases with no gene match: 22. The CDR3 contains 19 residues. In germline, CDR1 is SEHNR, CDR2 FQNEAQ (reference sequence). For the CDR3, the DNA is TGTGCCAGCAGCGCTAACCTAAGACTAGCGCCCCCCCGTATGGATACGCAGTATTTT. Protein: CASSANLRLAPPRMDTQYF.

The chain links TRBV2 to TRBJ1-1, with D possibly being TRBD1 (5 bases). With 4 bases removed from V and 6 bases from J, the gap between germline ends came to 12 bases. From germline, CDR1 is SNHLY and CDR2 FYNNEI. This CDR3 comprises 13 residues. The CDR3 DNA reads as TGTGCCAGCAGTGTATCAGGGAATTCTGAAGCTTTCTTT. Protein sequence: CASSVSGNSEAFF. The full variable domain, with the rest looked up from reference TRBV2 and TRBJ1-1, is EPEVTQTPSHQVTQMGQEVILRCVPISNHLYFYWYRQILGQKVEFLVSFYNNEISEKSEIFDDQFSVERPDGSNFTLKIRSTKLEDSAMYFCASSVSGNSEAFFGQGTRLTVV.

The CDR3 here is CASSPRDNINTIYF. The CDR3 nucleotides read TGTGCCAGCAGCCCTCGGGACAACATAAACACCATATATTTT. The rearrangement links TRBV9 to TRBJ1-3; possibly TRBD1 for D (6 bases). The ends were cut back, 4 bases at V and 6 bases at J, with 14 bases in the middle. Per the germline V gene, CDR1 is SGDLS and CDR2 is YYNGEE. CDR3 length equals 14 residues.

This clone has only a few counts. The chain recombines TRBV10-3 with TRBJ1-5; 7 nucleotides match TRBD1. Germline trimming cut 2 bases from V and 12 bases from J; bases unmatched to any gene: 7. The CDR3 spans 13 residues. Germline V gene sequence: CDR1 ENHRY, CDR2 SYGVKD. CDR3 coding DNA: TGTGCCATCAGTGAGGACAGGGCCAGCGGCCAGCATTTT. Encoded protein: CAISEDRASGQHF.

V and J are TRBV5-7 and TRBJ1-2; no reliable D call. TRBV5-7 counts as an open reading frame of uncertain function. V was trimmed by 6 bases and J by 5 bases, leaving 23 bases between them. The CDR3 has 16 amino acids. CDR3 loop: CASTPDSSARVYGYTF. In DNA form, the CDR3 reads TGTGCCAGCACACCGGACTCGAGTGCGCGGGTTTATGGCTACACCTTC.

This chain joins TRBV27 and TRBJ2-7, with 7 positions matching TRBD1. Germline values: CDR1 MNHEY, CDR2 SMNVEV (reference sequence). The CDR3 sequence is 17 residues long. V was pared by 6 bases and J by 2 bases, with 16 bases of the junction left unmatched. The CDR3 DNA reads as TGTGCCAGCAGCCGAACAGGGGTCGCAGGGGGAACCTACGAGCAGTACTTC. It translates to CASSRTGVAGGTYEQYF.

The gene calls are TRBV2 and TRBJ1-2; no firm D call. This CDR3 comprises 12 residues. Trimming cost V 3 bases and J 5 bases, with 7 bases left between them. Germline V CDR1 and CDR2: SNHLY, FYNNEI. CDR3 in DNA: TGTGCCAGCAGTGACTTTCCTTATGGCTACACCTTC. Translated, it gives CASSDFPYGYTF.

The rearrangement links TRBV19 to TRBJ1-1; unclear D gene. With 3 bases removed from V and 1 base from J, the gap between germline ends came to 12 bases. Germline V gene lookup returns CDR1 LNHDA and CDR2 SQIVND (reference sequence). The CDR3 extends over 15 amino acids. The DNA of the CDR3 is TGTGCCAGTAGTATTGGGGAGGTGAGGAACACTGAAGCTTTCTTT. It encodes CASSIGEVRNTEAFF.

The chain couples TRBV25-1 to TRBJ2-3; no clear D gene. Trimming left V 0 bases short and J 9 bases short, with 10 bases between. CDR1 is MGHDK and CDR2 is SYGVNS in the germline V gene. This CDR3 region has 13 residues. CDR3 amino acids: CASSEYEHLTQYF. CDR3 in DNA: TGTGCCAGCAGTGAATATGAGCACCTAACGCAGTATTTT.

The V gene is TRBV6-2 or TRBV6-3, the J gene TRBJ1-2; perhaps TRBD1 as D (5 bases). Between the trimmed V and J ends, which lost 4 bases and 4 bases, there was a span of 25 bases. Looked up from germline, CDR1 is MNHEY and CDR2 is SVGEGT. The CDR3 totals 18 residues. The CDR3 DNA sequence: TGTGCCAGCAGTTGGGGCCCCACGGCAGGAGTGAATAGCTATGGCTACACCTTC. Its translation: CASSWGPTAGVNSYGYTF.

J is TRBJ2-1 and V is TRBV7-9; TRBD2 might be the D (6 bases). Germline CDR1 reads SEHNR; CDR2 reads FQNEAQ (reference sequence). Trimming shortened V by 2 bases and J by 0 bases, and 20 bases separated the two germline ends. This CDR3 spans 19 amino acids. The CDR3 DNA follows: TGTGCCAGCAGCTTAAGCGGGCCGGGCCGGTTAAGCTCCTACAATGAGCAGTTCTTC. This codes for CASSLSGPGRLSSYNEQFF.

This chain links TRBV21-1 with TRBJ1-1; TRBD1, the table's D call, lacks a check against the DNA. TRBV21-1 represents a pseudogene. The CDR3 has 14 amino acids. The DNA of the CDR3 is TGTGCCAGCAGCAAAGCGGGACAGGGTAAGTGGGCTTTCTTT. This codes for CASSKAGQGKWAFF.

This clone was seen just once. CDR3: CAISSRLSPGQETQYF. Written as DNA, the CDR3 is TGTGCCATCAGTTCTAGACTTTCCCCCGGCCAAGAGACCCAGTACTTC. V and J are TRBV10-3 and TRBJ2-5; D is unresolved. V lost 5 bases and J 1 base, leaving 17 bases between the germline ends. The germline V gene encodes CDR1 ENHRY and CDR2 SYGVKD. The CDR3 runs to 16 residues.

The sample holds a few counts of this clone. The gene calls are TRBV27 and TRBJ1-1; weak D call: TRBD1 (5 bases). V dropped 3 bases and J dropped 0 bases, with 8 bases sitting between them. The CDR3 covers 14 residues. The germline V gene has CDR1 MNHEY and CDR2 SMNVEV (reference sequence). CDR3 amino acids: CASSFGGMNTEAFF. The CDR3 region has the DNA TGTGCCAGCAGTTTCGGGGGAATGAACACTGAAGCTTTCTTT.

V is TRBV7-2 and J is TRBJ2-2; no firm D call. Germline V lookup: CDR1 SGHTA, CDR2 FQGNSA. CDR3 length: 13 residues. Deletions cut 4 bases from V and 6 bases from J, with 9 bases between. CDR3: CASSSFLSGELFF. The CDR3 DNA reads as TGTGCCAGCAGCTCCTTTCTCTCCGGGGAGCTGTTTTTT.

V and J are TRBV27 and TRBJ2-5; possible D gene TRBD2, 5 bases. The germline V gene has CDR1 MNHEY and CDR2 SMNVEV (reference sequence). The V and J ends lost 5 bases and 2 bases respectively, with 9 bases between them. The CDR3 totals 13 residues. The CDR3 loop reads CASSRGRQETQYF. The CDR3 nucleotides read TGTGCCAGCAGTCGCGGGCGGCAAGAGACCCAGTACTTC.

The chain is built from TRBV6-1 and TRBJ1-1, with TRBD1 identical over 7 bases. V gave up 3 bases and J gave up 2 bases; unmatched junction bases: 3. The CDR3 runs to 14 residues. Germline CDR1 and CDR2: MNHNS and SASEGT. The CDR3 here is CASSETGPNTEAFF. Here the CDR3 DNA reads TGTGCCAGCAGTGAGACAGGGCCCAACACTGAAGCTTTCTTT.

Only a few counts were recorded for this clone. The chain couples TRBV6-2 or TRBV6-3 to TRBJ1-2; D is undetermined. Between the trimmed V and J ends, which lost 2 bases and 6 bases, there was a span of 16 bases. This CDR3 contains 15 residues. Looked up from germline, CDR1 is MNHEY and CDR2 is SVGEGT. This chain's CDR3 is CASSYPAGGSNGYTF. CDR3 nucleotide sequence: TGTGCCAGCAGTTACCCGGCGGGAGGTTCAAATGGCTACACCTTC.

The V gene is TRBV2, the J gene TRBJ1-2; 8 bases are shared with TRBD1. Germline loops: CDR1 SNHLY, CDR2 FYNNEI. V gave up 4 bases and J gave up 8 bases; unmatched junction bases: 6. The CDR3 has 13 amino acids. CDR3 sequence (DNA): TGTGCCAGCAGTGGCGACAGGGGTAAAGGCTACACCTTC. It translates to CASSGDRGKGYTF. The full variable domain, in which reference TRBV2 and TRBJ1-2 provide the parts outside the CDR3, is EPEVTQTPSHQVTQMGQEVILRCVPISNHLYFYWYRQILGQKVEFLVSFYNNEISEKSEIFDDQFSVERPDGSNFTLKIRSTKLEDSAMYFCASSGDRGKGYTFGSGTRLTVV.

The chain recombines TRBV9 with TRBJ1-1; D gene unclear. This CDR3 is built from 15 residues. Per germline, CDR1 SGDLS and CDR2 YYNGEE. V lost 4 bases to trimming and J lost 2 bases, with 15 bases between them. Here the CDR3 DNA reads TGTGCCAGCAGCACGCGGGGATCCCTTAACACTGAAGCTTTCTTT. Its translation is CASSTRGSLNTEAFF.

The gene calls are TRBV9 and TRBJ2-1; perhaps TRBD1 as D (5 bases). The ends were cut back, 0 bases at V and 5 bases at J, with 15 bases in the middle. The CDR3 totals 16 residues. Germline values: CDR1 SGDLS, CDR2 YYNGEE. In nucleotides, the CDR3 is TGTGCCAGCAGCGTAGCCTCAGGGCCAGGGCACAATGAGCAGTTCTTC. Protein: CASSVASGPGHNEQFF.

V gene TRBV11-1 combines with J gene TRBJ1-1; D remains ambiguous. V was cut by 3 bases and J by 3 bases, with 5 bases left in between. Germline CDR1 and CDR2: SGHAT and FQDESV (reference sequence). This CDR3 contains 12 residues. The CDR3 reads CASSFPYTEAFF. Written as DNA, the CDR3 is TGTGCCAGCAGCTTCCCCTACACTGAAGCTTTCTTT.

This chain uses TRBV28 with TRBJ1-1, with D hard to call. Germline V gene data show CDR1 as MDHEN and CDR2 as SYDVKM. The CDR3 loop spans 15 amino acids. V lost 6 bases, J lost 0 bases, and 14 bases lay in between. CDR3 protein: CASSLSGSLNTEAFF. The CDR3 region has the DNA TGTGCCAGCAGCCTATCTGGGAGTCTGAACACTGAAGCTTTCTTT.

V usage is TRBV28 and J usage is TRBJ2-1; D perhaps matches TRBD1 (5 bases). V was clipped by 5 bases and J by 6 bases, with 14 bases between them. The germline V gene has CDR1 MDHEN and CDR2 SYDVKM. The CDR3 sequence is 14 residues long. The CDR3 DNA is TGTGCCAGCAGTACCACGGCAGGGTTCAATGAGCAGTTCTTC. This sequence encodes CASSTTAGFNEQFF.